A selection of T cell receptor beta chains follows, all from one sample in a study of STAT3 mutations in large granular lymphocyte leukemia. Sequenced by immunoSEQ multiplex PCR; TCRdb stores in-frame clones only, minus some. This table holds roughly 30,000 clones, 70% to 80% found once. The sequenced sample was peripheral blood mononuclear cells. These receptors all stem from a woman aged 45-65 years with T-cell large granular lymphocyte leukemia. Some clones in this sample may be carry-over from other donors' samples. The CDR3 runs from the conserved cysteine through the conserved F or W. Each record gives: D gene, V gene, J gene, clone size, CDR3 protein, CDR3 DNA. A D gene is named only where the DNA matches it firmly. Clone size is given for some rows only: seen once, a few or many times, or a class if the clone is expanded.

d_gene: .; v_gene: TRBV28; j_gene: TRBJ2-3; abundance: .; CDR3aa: CASRGSRRRTDTQYF; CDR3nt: TGTGCCAGCAGGGGAAGCAGGAGGAGGACAGATACGCAGTATTTT
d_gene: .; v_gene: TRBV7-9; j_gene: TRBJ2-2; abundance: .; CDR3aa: CASSLVPSTGELFF; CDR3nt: TGTGCCAGCAGCTTAGTTCCTAGTACCGGGGAGCTGTTTTTT
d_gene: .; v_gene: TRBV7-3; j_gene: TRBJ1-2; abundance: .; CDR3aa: CASSLIGTSRGNYGYTF; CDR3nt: TGTGCCAGCAGCTTAATTGGGACATCTAGAGGTAACTATGGCTACACCTTC
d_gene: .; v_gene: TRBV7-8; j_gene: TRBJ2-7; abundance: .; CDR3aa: CASSLVEGNYEQYF; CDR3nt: TGTGCCAGCAGCTTAGTAGAGGGAAACTACGAGCAGTACTTC
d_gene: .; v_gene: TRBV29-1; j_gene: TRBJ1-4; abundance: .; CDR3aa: CSVQQETNEKLFF; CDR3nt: TGCAGCGTTCAGCAGGAGACAAATGAAAAACTGTTTTTT
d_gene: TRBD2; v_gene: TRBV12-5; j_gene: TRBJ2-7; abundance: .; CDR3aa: CASGTGLAGGYDEQYF; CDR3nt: TGTGCTAGTGGTACGGGACTAGCGGGAGGGTATGACGAGCAGTACTTC
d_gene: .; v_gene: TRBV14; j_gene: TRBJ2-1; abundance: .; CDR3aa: CASSKNRARENNEQFF; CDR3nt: TGTGCCAGCAGCAAGAACAGGGCTAGGGAGAACAATGAGCAGTTCTTC
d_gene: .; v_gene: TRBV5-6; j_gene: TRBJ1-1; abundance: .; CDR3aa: CASSWTGGTEAFF; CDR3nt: TGTGCCAGCAGCTGGACCGGGGGCACTGAAGCTTTCTTT
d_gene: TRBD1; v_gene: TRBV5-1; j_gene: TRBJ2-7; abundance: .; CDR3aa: CASSLVQDRVSVQYF; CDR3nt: TGCGCCAGCAGCTTGGTACAGGACAGGGTTAGTGTGCAGTACTTC
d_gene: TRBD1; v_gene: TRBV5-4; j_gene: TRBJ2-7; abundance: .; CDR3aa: CASSSGGRAPLSYEQYF; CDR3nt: TGTGCCAGCAGTTCAGGGGGTAGAGCGCCCCTATCCTACGAGCAGTACTTC
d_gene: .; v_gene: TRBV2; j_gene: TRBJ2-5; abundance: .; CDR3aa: CASSEAPRRGETQYF; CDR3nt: TGTGCCAGCAGTGAAGCGCCTAGGAGGGGAGAGACCCAGTACTTC
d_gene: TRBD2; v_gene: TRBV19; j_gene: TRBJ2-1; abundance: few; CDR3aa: CASSRGTSGRGEQFF; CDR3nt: TGTGCCAGTAGTCGGGGGACTAGCGGGAGGGGAGAGCAGTTCTTC
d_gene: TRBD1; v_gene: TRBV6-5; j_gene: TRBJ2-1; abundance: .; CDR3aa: CASSWDRANEQFF; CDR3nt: TGTGCCAGCAGTTGGGACAGGGCCAATGAGCAGTTCTTC
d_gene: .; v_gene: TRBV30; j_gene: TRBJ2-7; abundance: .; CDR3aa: CAWRDPYEQYF; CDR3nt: TGTGCCTGGCGGGACCCCTACGAGCAGTACTTC
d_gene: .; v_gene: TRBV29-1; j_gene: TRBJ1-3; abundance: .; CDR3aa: CSVTVSGNTIYF; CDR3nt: TGCAGCGTGACAGTCTCTGGAAACACCATATATTTT
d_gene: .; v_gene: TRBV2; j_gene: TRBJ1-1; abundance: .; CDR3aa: CASSPGHFF; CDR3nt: TGTGCCAGCAGTCCCGGCCATTTCTTT
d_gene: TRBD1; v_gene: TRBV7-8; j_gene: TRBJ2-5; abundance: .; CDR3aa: CASSPQGGQETQYF; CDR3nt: TGTGCCAGCAGCCCACAGGGGGGTCAAGAGACCCAGTACTTC
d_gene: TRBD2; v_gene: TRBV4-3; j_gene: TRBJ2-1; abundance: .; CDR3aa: CASSQDLAGGTYNEQFF; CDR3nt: TGCGCCAGCAGCCAAGATCTAGCGGGAGGAACCTACAATGAGCAGTTCTTC
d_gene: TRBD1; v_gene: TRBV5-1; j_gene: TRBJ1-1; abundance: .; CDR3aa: CASSLGTGGKNTEAFF; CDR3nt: TGCGCCAGCAGCTTGGGTACAGGGGGGAAGAACACTGAAGCTTTCTTT
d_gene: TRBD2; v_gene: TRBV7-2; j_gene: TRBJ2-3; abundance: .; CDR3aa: CASSPGLAGVEDTQYF; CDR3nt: TGTGCCAGCAGCCCGGGACTAGCGGGAGTGGAAGATACGCAGTATTTT
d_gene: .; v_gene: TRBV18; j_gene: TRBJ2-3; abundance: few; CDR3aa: CASSASPADTQYF; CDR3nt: TGTGCCAGCTCAGCAAGCCCTGCAGATACGCAGTATTTT
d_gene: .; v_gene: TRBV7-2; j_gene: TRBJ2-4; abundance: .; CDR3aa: CASSLGDIQYF; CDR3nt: TGTGCCAGCAGCTTAGGTGACATTCAGTACTTC
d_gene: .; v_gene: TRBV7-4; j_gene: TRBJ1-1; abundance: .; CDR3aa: CASRSVGLNTEAFF; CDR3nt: TGTGCCAGCAGGTCCGTGGGGCTGAACACTGAAGCTTTCTTT
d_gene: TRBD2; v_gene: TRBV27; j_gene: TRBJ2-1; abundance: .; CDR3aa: CASSVRGSGRPGEQFF; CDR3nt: TGTGCCAGCAGTGTCCGGGGTAGCGGGAGGCCTGGTGAGCAGTTCTTC
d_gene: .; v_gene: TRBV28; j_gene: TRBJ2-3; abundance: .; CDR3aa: CASMGAWKLTDTQYF; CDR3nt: TGTGCCAGCATGGGGGCGTGGAAGCTCACAGATACGCAGTATTTT
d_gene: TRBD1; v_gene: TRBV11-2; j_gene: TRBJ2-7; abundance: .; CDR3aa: CASSAQPTGTHEQYF; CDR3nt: TGTGCCAGCAGCGCACAACCGACAGGGACCCACGAGCAGTACTTC
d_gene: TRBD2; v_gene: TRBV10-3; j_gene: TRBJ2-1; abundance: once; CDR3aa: CAIGSGSNGNEQFF; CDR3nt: TGTGCCATCGGTAGCGGGAGCAATGGCAATGAGCAGTTCTTC
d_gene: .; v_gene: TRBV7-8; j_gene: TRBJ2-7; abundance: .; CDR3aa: CASSRTLDLEQYF; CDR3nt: TGTGCCAGCAGCCGAACCCTAGACCTCGAGCAGTACTTC
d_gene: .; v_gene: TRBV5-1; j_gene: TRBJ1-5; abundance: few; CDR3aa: CASSLDGSNQPQHF; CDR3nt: TGCGCCAGCAGCTTGGACGGAAGCAATCAGCCCCAGCATTTT
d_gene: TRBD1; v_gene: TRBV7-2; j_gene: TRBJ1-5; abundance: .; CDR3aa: CASSLGGTVNQPQHF; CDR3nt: TGTGCCAGCAGCTTAGGTGGGACAGTCAATCAGCCCCAGCATTTT
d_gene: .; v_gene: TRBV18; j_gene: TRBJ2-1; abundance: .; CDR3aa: CASSPIGGGRSYNEQFF; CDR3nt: TGTGCCAGCTCACCAATAGGGGGAGGCCGCTCCTACAATGAGCAGTTCTTC
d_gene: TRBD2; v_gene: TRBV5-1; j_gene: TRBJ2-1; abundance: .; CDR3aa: CASSAVAGEGQFF; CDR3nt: TGCGCCAGCAGCGCTGTAGCGGGTGAGGGGCAGTTCTTC